Presented here are 25 T cell receptor beta chains from one specimen sequenced in a study of T cells in Graves' hyperthyroidism and ophthalmopathy. Template material for amplifying TCR beta CDR3 regions consisted of RNA transcripts. The HTBI set primed first-round TCR CDR3 RT-PCR. In TCRdb, the multiplex PCR reads were re-called with MiXCR into one record per CDR3 protein. The sample contains about 160,000 distinct CDR3 sequences, over 7.5% of which appear only once. Material for sequencing was blood. The receptor source for this set is a woman aged 18-29 years with Graves' hyperthyroidism that later progressed to Graves' ophthalmopathy.

Many counts were recorded for this clonotype. The rearrangement uses TRBV20-1 and TRBJ1-1; the D gene is possibly TRBD1 (6 bases). The CDR3 has 18 residues. The germline gives CDR1 DFQATT, CDR2 SNEGSKA (reference sequence). The germline V and J ends were trimmed by 0 bases and 0 bases, with 20 bases remaining between them. The CDR3 loop is CSARDSIGGHKMNTEAFF. CDR3 sequence (DNA): TGCAGTGCTAGAGATTCCATAGGGGGGCACAAGATGAACACTGAAGCTTTCTTT.

This clonotype has a handful of counts. A read error may be the cause here, since a much bigger clone is one base away. The V call is TRBV12-3 or TRBV12-4, the J call TRBJ2-3; 8 positions agree with TRBD1. J lost 1 base, V lost 6 bases, and 6 bases had no gene match. The CDR3 runs 15 residues. CDR3 protein: CASSSAGQGTDTQYF. In nucleotides, the CDR3 is TGTGCCAGCAGCAGTGCGGGACAGGGCACAGATACGCAGTATTTT.

The rearrangement uses TRBV5-1 and TRBJ1-2; D is perhaps TRBD1 (5 bases). V lost 0 bases to trimming and J lost 3 bases, with 12 bases between them. This CDR3 comprises 15 residues. The germline V gene encodes CDR1 SGHRS and CDR2 YFSETQ. For the CDR3, the DNA is TGCGCCAGCAGCTTGGCCTCGGGGGGTCACTATGGCTACACCTTC. Translated: CASSLASGGHYGYTF. The whole variable domain, filled in from reference TRBV5-1 and TRBJ1-2, reads KAGVTQTPRYLIKTRGQQVTLSCSPISGHRSVSWYQQTPGQGLQFLFEYFSETQRNKGNFPGRFSGRQFSNSRSEMNVSTLELGDSALYLCASSLASGGHYGYTFGSGTRLTVV.

In this sample, this clonotype turned up a few times. This rearrangement joins TRBV11-1 to TRBJ2-7; a weak D match, TRBD2 (5 bases). V gave up 7 bases and J gave up 4 bases, with 20 bases separating them. The CDR3 spans 15 residues. Germline V CDR1 and CDR2: SGHAT, FQDESV (reference sequence). This CDR3 is CASTPTDGVPYEQYF. The CDR3 nucleotides are TGTGCCAGCACCCCGACTGACGGGGTACCATACGAGCAGTACTTC.

This clonotype was recorded at least ten times. The chain employs TRBV20-1 and TRBJ2-1; 10 nucleotides match TRBD2. The germline gives CDR1 DFQATT, CDR2 SNEGSKA (reference sequence). The CDR3 length is 14 residues. The trim removed 5 bases at V and 9 bases at J, leaving 10 bases unmatched. The CDR3 spells CSAQAGGLISEQFF. The CDR3 nucleotides are TGCAGTGCTCAAGCGGGGGGGCTTATCAGTGAGCAGTTCTTC.

With respect to this clonotype: A much larger clone lies one base from this, so it may be a read error. The chain is built from TRBV30 and TRBJ2-7; D possibly corresponds to TRBD2 (6 bases). The length of the CDR3 is 14 residues. The V end lost 4 bases, the J end lost 7 bases, and 20 bases lay between the germline ends. Germline V lookup: CDR1 GTSNPN, CDR2 SVGIG (reference sequence). The CDR3, as DNA: TGTGCCTGGACGGGGGATGGTTCCCCCGCGGAGCAGTACTTC. This gives the protein CAWTGDGSPAEQYF.

This clonotype was detected ten times or more. The rearrangement uses TRBV20-1 and TRBJ1-1; 7 bases fit TRBD1. After removal of 6 bases from V and 3 bases from J, the junction contained 7 bases not matched to a gene. The CDR3 is 13 residues long. Germline CDR1 and CDR2: DFQATT and SNEGSKA (reference sequence). The CDR3, as DNA: TGCAGTGCACAAACAGGGGTAGACACTGAAGCTTTCTTT. Translation gives CSAQTGVDTEAFF.

This clonotype was found many times. The chain has TRBV28 and TRBJ1-1; 9 bases match TRBD1. Per the germline V gene, CDR1 is MDHEN and CDR2 is SYDVKM. Germline trimming cut 3 bases from V and 0 bases from J; bases unmatched to any gene: 2. The CDR3 contains 15 residues. The CDR3 sequence is CASSLTGGVNTEAFF. The CDR3 DNA is TGTGCCAGCAGTTTGACAGGGGGGGTGAACACTGAAGCTTTCTTT.

The chain links TRBV19 to TRBJ1-2; tentative D call: TRBD1 (5 bases). The V gene lost 7 bases and the J gene lost 7 bases, with 22 bases spanning the gap. The germline V gene encodes CDR1 LNHDA and CDR2 SQIVND (reference sequence). The CDR3 has 15 amino acids. CDR3 in DNA: TGTGCCAGTAAATATGTCGGGGGGGATTACTGTGGCTACACCTTC. Protein product: CASKYVGGDYCGYTF.

This clonotype was detected many times. The chain couples TRBV18 to TRBJ1-1, with D maybe TRBD1 (5 bases). The V end was cut by 4 bases, the J end by 7 bases, with 13 bases between. Germline V lookup: CDR1 KGHSH, CDR2 LQKENI. The CDR3 has 13 residues. CDR3 nucleotide sequence: TGTGCCAGCTCACTTTTGACAGAGAATGAAGCTTTCTTT. It yields the protein CASSLLTENEAFF.

This clonotype was counted ten times or more. V usage is TRBV27 and J usage is TRBJ2-6; D gene unclear. Germline CDR1 MNHEY, CDR2 SMNVEV (reference sequence). This CDR3 has 15 amino acids. V lost 4 bases, J lost 4 bases, and 11 bases lay in between. The CDR3 here is CASSSLGSGANVLTF. CDR3 bases: TGTGCCAGCAGTTCTTTGGGATCAGGGGCCAACGTCCTGACTTTC.

Many counts were recorded for this clonotype. V usage is TRBV9 and J usage is TRBJ2-1; 7 nucleotides agree with TRBD1. Germline CDR1 is SGDLS and CDR2 is YYNGEE. There are 14 residues in the CDR3. V shed 4 bases and J 9 bases; nucleotides not matched to a gene: 10. The CDR3 here is CASSPTGVMSEQFF. The CDR3 DNA sequence: TGTGCCAGCAGCCCCACAGGGGTAATGAGTGAGCAGTTCTTC.

This clonotype was seen at least ten times. This chain links TRBV7-9 with TRBJ2-2; 8 bases are a match to TRBD1. Germline CDR1 reads SEHNR; CDR2 reads FQNEAQ (reference sequence). The CDR3 extends over 16 amino acids. Losses at the gene ends were 1 base for V and 5 bases for J; bases not matched to a gene: 6. The DNA of the CDR3 is TGTGCCAGCAGCTTAGTCCAGGGGGCGCGTACCGGGGAGCTGTTTTTT. As protein: CASSLVQGARTGELFF.

This clonotype was counted many times. Sequence at one end of the junction differs from germline and may be a read error. This chain uses TRBV7-7 with TRBJ2-2, with D possibly matching TRBD1 (6 bases). CDR3 length equals 15 residues. CDR1 is SSHAT, CDR2 FNYEAQ, per germline (reference sequence). As DNA, the CDR3 is TGTGCTAGCAGCCCCTTACAGGGAAGAACCGGGGAGCTGTTTTTT. Translated: CASSPLQGRTGELFF.

The V call is TRBV5-1, the J call TRBJ2-2; tentative D call: TRBD2 (6 bases). This CDR3 spans 15 amino acids. Trimming took 4 bases from V and 2 from J, leaving 12 bases between them. Germline values: CDR1 SGHRS, CDR2 YFSETQ. CDR3 DNA sequence: TGCGCCAGCAGCGATCTAGCGACCAACACCGGGGAGCTGTTTTTT. Protein: CASSDLATNTGELFF. The full variable domain, with the rest looked up from reference TRBV5-1 and TRBJ2-2, is KAGVTQTPRYLIKTRGQQVTLSCSPISGHRSVSWYQQTPGQGLQFLFEYFSETQRNKGNFPGRFSGRQFSNSRSEMNVSTLELGDSALYLCASSDLATNTGELFFGEGSRLTVL.

This clonotype showed up many times. This chain links TRBV30 with TRBJ1-2; perhaps TRBD1 as D (5 bases). CDR1 and CDR2 (germline): GTSNPN, SVGIG (reference sequence). The CDR3 is made up of 12 amino acids. Trimming stripped 7 bases from V and 5 bases from J, with 14 bases between. The CDR3 nucleotides are TGTGCCTCCGATGAGACAGCATATGGCTACACCTTC. This gives the protein CASDETAYGYTF.

The rearrangement links TRBV5-4 to TRBJ1-1; TRBD1 agrees at 7 bases. This CDR3 spans 14 amino acids. Trimming took 3 bases from V and 9 from J; bases not matched to a gene: 11. The germline V gene encodes CDR1 SGHNT and CDR2 YYREEE (reference sequence). In DNA, the CDR3 is TGTGCCAGCAGCTCGGTTAAGGGACAGCCTAAAGCTTTCTTT. Encoded protein: CASSSVKGQPKAFF.

This clonotype was detected a few times. The rearrangement links TRBV28 to TRBJ1-1; TRBD1 matches 7 bases. The ends lost 4 bases at V and 1 base at J; junction bases unmatched: 3. There are 14 residues in the CDR3. The germline gives CDR1 MDHEN, CDR2 SYDVKM. The CDR3 reads CASSSWTGNTEAFF. The DNA of the CDR3 is TGTGCCAGCAGTTCCTGGACAGGGAACACTGAAGCTTTCTTT.

This clonotype showed up many times. CDR3 protein: CASSPTDRGPGNTIYF. CDR3 nucleotides: TGTGCCAGCAGTCCAACGGACAGGGGGCCTGGAAACACCATATATTTT. The chain uses TRBV28 and TRBJ1-3; 11 nucleotides align to TRBD1. The CDR3 consists of 16 residues. Trimming at V came to 5 bases and at J to 2 bases, leaving 5 bases not matched to a gene. Germline V gives CDR1 MDHEN, CDR2 SYDVKM.

This clonotype was counted between two and nine times. The chain combines TRBV11-3 with TRBJ2-7; TRBD2 matches 7 bases. V was clipped by 5 bases and J by 4 bases; unmatched bases: 11. This CDR3 has 15 residues. Germline-derived CDR1 and CDR2 are SGHNT and YENEEA. The CDR3, as DNA: TGTGCCAGCAGCCCCTGGGAGGGCCGGAATTACGAGCAGTACTTC. It yields the protein CASSPWEGRNYEQYF.

This clonotype was seen only a few times. V usage is TRBV5-1 and J usage is TRBJ1-4; weak D call: TRBD1 (6 bases). Germline V gene lookup returns CDR1 SGHRS and CDR2 YFSETQ. Trimming shortened V by 9 bases and J by 7 bases, and 19 bases separated the two germline ends. The CDR3 has 14 amino acids. DNA for the CDR3: TGCGCCACCTCACCAGGGGCGCGAGGTGAAAAACTGTTTTTT. This gives the protein CATSPGARGEKLFF.

This clonotype was detected many times. V is TRBV2 and J is TRBJ2-1, with 11 positions matching TRBD2. Germline assignment: CDR1 SNHLY and CDR2 FYNNEI. J lost 15 bases, V lost 4 bases, and 5 bases had no gene match. CDR3 size: 12 residues. The CDR3 is CASSGTSGGAFF. CDR3 sequence (DNA): TGTGCCAGCAGTGGAACTAGCGGGGGCGCGTTCTTC.

This clonotype was counted many times. The chain is built from TRBV3-1 and TRBJ1-1, with D possibly being TRBD1 (5 bases). The V and J ends lost 1 base and 6 bases respectively, with 6 bases between them. Germline V lookup: CDR1 LGHDT, CDR2 YNNKEL (reference sequence). The CDR3 runs to 12 residues. CDR3 protein: CASSQARAEAFF. Here the CDR3 DNA reads TGTGCCAGCAGCCAAGCCAGGGCTGAAGCTTTCTTT.

This clonotype was seen many times. The chain couples TRBV10-3 to TRBJ1-6, with D perhaps TRBD1 (5 bases). Between the trimmed V and J ends, which lost 2 bases and 0 bases, there was a span of 11 bases. Germline V lookup: CDR1 ENHRY, CDR2 SYGVKD. The CDR3 runs to 17 residues. CDR3 loop: CAISETPGSSYNSPLHF. In nucleotides, the CDR3 is TGTGCCATCAGTGAGACTCCAGGGAGCTCCTATAATTCACCCCTCCACTTT.

The chain has TRBV19 and TRBJ2-1, with D perhaps TRBD1 or TRBD2 (5 bases each). This CDR3 is 15 amino acids long. CDR1 is LNHDA, CDR2 SQIVND, per germline (reference sequence). V was clipped by 5 bases and J by 2 bases, with 13 bases between them. DNA of the CDR3: TGTGCCAGTAGTCGGGATTTAGGGGCCTACAATGAGCAGTTCTTC. It is translated as CASSRDLGAYNEQFF.